This passage covers 23 T cell receptor beta chains from one sample sequenced in a study of response to subunit inactivated influenza vaccine. TCRdb re-called the RT-PCR reads with MiXCR, one entry per CDR3 protein. The sample includes around 530,000 distinct CDR3 sequences, 16% of them seen just once. The specimen comprised CD4+ T cells sorted from PBMCs, sampled approximately 25 months after vaccination. The receptors were sampled from a man aged 50-75 years who received an inactivated influenza vaccine.

In this sample, this clonotype turned up a few times. V and J are TRBV6-2 or TRBV6-3 and TRBJ2-7; the match to TRBD1 covers 7 bases. CDR3 size: 15 residues. V lost 7 bases to trimming and J lost 6 bases; unmatched junction nucleotides: 15. Germline-derived CDR1 and CDR2 are MNHEY and SVGEGT. The CDR3 coding sequence is TGTGCCAGCACCACCGTGGGGACAGTGATAGGCGAGCAGTACTTC. It codes for CASTTVGTVIGEQYF.

In the case of this clonotype: The junction departs from germline at one end; a sequencing error may be responsible. The rearrangement links TRBV7-8 to TRBJ1-3; D unresolved. The germline CDR1 and CDR2 sequences are SGHVS and FQNEAQ. CDR3 length equals 13 residues. The CDR3 coding sequence is TGTGCCAGCAGGTCCCACTCTGGAAACACCCTATATTTT. This encodes CASRSHSGNTLYF.

This clonotype has at least ten counts. The V call is TRBV11-1, the J call TRBJ2-3; D is unclear. This CDR3 region has 13 residues. V lost 3 bases and J lost 4, with 8 bases in between. In germline, CDR1 is SGHAT, CDR2 FQDESV (reference sequence). CDR3 region: CASSFFGADTQYF. The DNA for the CDR3 is TGTGCCAGCAGCTTCTTCGGCGCAGATACGCAGTATTTT.

The chain links TRBV3-1 to TRBJ2-1, with D hard to call. Trimming removed 1 base from V and 9 bases from J, with 10 bases in between. The CDR3 is made up of 13 amino acids. Germline lookup yields CDR1 LGHDT and CDR2 YNNKEL (reference sequence). The CDR3 spells CASSQVEWLEQFF. The CDR3 DNA is TGTGCCAGCAGCCAAGTCGAGTGGCTTGAGCAGTTCTTC.

This clonotype was seen only a few times. V gene TRBV20-1 combines with J gene TRBJ2-5; D might be TRBD1 (5 bases). The V end was cut by 6 bases, the J end by 4 bases, with 18 bases between. Per the germline V gene, CDR1 is DFQATT and CDR2 is SNEGSKA (reference sequence). The CDR3 runs 14 residues. CDR3 sequence (DNA): TGCAGTGCCCGACCTGTAGGGGTCGGAGAGACCCAGTACTTC. The encoded protein is CSARPVGVGETQYF.

This clonotype came up a few times. V and J are TRBV12-3 or TRBV12-4 and TRBJ2-3, with a possible D match to TRBD1 (5 bases). The CDR3 extends over 12 amino acids. The V and J ends lost 6 bases and 8 bases respectively, with 12 bases between them. CDR3 in DNA: TGTGCCAGCAGCCAGACCCAGGGTACGCAGTATTTT. This codes for CASSQTQGTQYF.

This clonotype came up a few times. The V call is TRBV3-1, the J call TRBJ2-1; D is possibly TRBD1 or TRBD2 (7 bases each). The V end lost 1 base, the J end lost 11 bases, and 12 bases lay between the germline ends. Germline lookup yields CDR1 LGHDT and CDR2 YNNKEL (reference sequence). The CDR3 runs 13 residues. The CDR3 nucleotides read TGTGCCAGCAGCCAAGCGGGGAGGGGGCAGCAGTTCTTC. It specifies CASSQAGRGQQFF.

Many counts were recorded for this clonotype. V is TRBV7-9 and J is TRBJ2-3, with D uncertain. V lost 1 base to trimming and J lost 3 bases, with 5 bases between them. The CDR3 has 13 residues. Germline CDR1 SEHNR, CDR2 FQNEAQ (reference sequence). CDR3 residues: CASSLDQTDTQYF. The CDR3 DNA sequence: TGTGCCAGCAGCTTAGATCAGACAGATACGCAGTATTTT.

This clonotype was detected only a few times. The chain joins TRBV6-6 to TRBJ2-7; D is unresolved. V lost 4 bases, J lost 4 bases, and 11 bases lay in between. The CDR3 extends over 13 amino acids. Germline CDR1 is MNHNY and CDR2 is SVGAGI (reference sequence). The CDR3 loop reads CASSSPTDYEQYF. DNA for the CDR3: TGTGCCAGCAGTTCCCCGACTGATTACGAGCAGTACTTC.

This clonotype was recorded at least ten times. The rearrangement links TRBV3-1 to TRBJ2-2; D remains unclear. The CDR3 spans 14 residues. Germline-derived CDR1 and CDR2 are LGHDT and YNNKEL (reference sequence). Trimming removed 1 base at V and 6 bases at J, with 9 bases between. For the CDR3, the DNA is TGTGCCAGCAGCCAAGCACCCCAGGCCGGGGAGCTGTTTTTT. This sequence encodes CASSQAPQAGELFF.

CDR3 sequence (DNA): TGTGCCAGCAGTTACGGACAGGGGTTGTACGAGCAGTACTTC. It is translated as CASSYGQGLYEQYF. This sequence joins TRBV6-5 and TRBJ2-7; 9 bases are shared with TRBD1. The CDR3 is 14 amino acids. The germline gives CDR1 MNHEY, CDR2 SVGAGI. Losses at the gene ends were 2 bases for V and 4 bases for J; bases not matched to a gene: 3.

This clonotype was counted many times. This sequence joins TRBV2 and TRBJ1-2, with 8 bases lining up with TRBD1. The CDR3 extends over 19 amino acids. Looked up from germline, CDR1 is SNHLY and CDR2 is FYNNEI. V lost 3 bases to trimming and J lost 3 bases; unmatched junction nucleotides: 18. The CDR3 is CASSEGGLIRGQWDYGYTF. The DNA for the CDR3 is TGTGCCAGCAGTGAGGGCGGTTTGATCAGGGGGCAGTGGGACTATGGCTACACCTTC. The full variable domain, rest sourced from reference TRBV2 and TRBJ1-2, is EPEVTQTPSHQVTQMGQEVILRCVPISNHLYFYWYRQILGQKVEFLVSFYNNEISEKSEIFDDQFSVERPDGSNFTLKIRSTKLEDSAMYFCASSEGGLIRGQWDYGYTFGSGTRLTVV.

The chain recombines TRBV7-8 with TRBJ2-1; 12 nucleotides line up with TRBD2. The CDR3 is made up of 16 amino acids. Germline V gene data show CDR1 as SGHVS and CDR2 as FQNEAQ. The junction had 6 bases not matched to a gene; V was cut back by 4 bases and J by 5 bases. The CDR3 DNA sequence: TGTGCCAGCAGCTCCCGGACTAGCGGGGTCCACAATGAGCAGTTCTTC. Its protein product is CASSSRTSGVHNEQFF.

J is TRBJ2-3 and V is TRBV29-1; D perhaps matches TRBD1 (5 bases). CDR1 is SQVTM, CDR2 ANQGSEA, per germline. V was trimmed by 6 bases and J by 4 bases, leaving 14 bases between them. The CDR3 runs to 13 residues. CDR3 in amino acids: CSVATVGADTQYF. The CDR3 DNA reads as TGCAGCGTCGCAACTGTAGGGGCAGATACGCAGTATTTT.

The chain joins TRBV2 to TRBJ2-3, with D unresolved. With 8 bases removed from V and 0 bases from J, the gap between germline ends came to 15 bases. The germline V gene has CDR1 SNHLY and CDR2 FYNNEI. This CDR3 has 15 residues. The CDR3 region is CASSRSWASTDTQYF. In nucleotides, the CDR3 is TGTGCCAGCTCCCGATCTTGGGCTAGCACAGATACGCAGTATTTT. Variable domain in full (rest from reference TRBV2 and TRBJ2-3): EPEVTQTPSHQVTQMGQEVILRCVPISNHLYFYWYRQILGQKVEFLVSFYNNEISEKSEIFDDQFSVERPDGSNFTLKIRSTKLEDSAMYFCASSRSWASTDTQYFGPGTRLTVL.

There are a few counts of this clonotype. V usage is TRBV24-1 and J usage is TRBJ2-1; 9 nucleotides agree with TRBD2. The CDR3 has 15 amino acids. After removal of 4 bases from V and 4 bases from J, the junction contained 4 bases not matched to a gene. CDR1 is KGHDR and CDR2 is SFDVKD in the germline V gene. The DNA of the CDR3 is TGTGCCACCAGTGAACCTAGCGGGAAGTACAATGAGCAGTTCTTC. This sequence encodes CATSEPSGKYNEQFF.

V gene TRBV12-3 or TRBV12-4 combines with J gene TRBJ2-7; D may match TRBD1 or TRBD2 (6 bases each). The CDR3 loop spans 14 amino acids. V was shortened by 2 bases and J by 4 bases, with 12 bases between the two germline ends. CDR3 amino acids: CASSLLRGGYEQYF. In DNA, the CDR3 is TGTGCCAGCAGTTTACTCAGGGGAGGTTACGAGCAGTACTTC.

The CDR3 protein is CASRLRGGSQPQHF. The CDR3 DNA reads as TGTGCCAGCAGACTGAGGGGGGGGAGTCAGCCCCAGCATTTT. The rearrangement uses TRBV6-1 and TRBJ1-5; TRBD1 might be the D (6 bases). The germline V and J ends were trimmed by 6 bases and 6 bases, with 15 bases remaining between them. The CDR3 length is 14 residues. In germline, CDR1 is MNHNS, CDR2 SASEGT.

This chain uses TRBV15 with TRBJ2-2; tentative D call: TRBD2 (5 bases). V lost 1 base to trimming and J lost 0 bases, with 6 bases between them. The CDR3 totals 15 residues. Germline V lookup: CDR1 LNHNV, CDR2 YYDKDF (reference sequence). The CDR3 DNA reads TGTGCCACCAGCAGAGGAGGGTCGAACACCGGGGAGCTGTTTTTT. Translated, it gives CATSRGGSNTGELFF.

This clonotype was detected a few times. This sequence joins TRBV5-8 and TRBJ2-1; a weak D match, TRBD2 (7 bases). This CDR3 has 15 residues. V lost 2 bases and J 5 bases, leaving 14 bases between the germline ends. Looked up from germline, CDR1 is SGHTS and CDR2 is YDEGEE. Here the CDR3 DNA reads TGTGCCAGCAGCTTTGAGGGGGGGCCGCACAATGAGCAGTTCTTC. It codes for CASSFEGGPHNEQFF.

The chain uses TRBV15 and TRBJ2-1, with no clear D. V was clipped by 1 base and J by 9 bases, with 7 bases between them. CDR3 size: 12 residues. The germline V gene has CDR1 LNHNV and CDR2 YYDKDF (reference sequence). In DNA, the CDR3 is TGTGCCACCAGCAGAGCAAGAGGTGAGCAGTTCTTC. Translation: CATSRARGEQFF.

CDR3 in amino acids: CASSQAPGQLAEQYF. The CDR3, as DNA: TGCGCCAGCAGCCAAGCCCCAGGACAGCTCGCCGAGCAGTACTTC. The rearrangement joins TRBV4-3 to TRBJ2-7, with D tentatively TRBD1 (6 bases). The V gene's germline CDR1 is LGHNA and CDR2 YSLEER. V was trimmed by 1 base and J by 6 bases, leaving 16 bases between them. The CDR3 has 15 residues.

The sample holds a few counts of this clonotype. V usage is TRBV27 and J usage is TRBJ2-2; TRBD2 aligns across 10 bases. The CDR3 sequence is 16 residues long. Germline V lookup: CDR1 MNHEY, CDR2 SMNVEV (reference sequence). The J segment lost 6 bases and the V segment lost 5 bases, leaving 9 bases of the junction unmatched. Here the CDR3 DNA reads TGTGCCAGCAGTCGGGCTAGCGGGAGATGGGCCGGGGAGCTGTTTTTT. This gives the protein CASSRASGRWAGELFF.